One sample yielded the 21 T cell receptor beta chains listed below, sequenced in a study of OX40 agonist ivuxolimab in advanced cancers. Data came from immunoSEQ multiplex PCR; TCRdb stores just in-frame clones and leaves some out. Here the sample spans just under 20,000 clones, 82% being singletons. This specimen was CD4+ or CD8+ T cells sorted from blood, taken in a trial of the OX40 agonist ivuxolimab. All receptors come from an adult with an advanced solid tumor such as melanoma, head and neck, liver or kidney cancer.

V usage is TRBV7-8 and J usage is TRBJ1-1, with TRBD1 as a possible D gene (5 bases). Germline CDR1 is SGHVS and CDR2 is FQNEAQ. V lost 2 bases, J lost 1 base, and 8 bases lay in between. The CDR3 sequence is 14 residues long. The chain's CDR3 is CASSLSTANTEAFF. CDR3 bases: TGTGCCAGCAGCTTATCGACAGCGAACACTGAAGCTTTCTTT.

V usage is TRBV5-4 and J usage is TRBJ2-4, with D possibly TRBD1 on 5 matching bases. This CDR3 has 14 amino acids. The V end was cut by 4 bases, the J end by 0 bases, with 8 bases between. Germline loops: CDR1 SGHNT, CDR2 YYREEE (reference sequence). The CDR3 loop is CASSGAAAKNIQYF. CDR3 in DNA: TGTGCCAGCAGCGGGGCGGCAGCCAAAAACATTCAGTACTTC.

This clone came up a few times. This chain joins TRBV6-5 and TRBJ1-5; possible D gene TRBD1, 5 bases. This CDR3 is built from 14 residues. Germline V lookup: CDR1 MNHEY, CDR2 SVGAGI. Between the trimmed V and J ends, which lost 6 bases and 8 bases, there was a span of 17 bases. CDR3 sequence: CASSESGTTEPQHF. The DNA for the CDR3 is TGTGCCAGCAGCGAATCCGGGACGACCGAGCCCCAGCATTTT.

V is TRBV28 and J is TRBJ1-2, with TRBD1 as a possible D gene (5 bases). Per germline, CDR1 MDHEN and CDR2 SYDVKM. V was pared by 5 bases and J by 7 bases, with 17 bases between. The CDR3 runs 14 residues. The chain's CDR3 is CASSKRGQSAGYTF. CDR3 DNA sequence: TGTGCCAGCAGTAAAAGGGGCCAGTCGGCTGGCTACACCTTC.

The CDR3 is CASGFDRGVSTEAFF. CDR3 coding DNA: TGTGCTAGTGGTTTCGACAGGGGGGTGAGCACTGAAGCTTTCTTT. The chain recombines TRBV12-5 with TRBJ1-1; TRBD1 matches at 9 bases. This CDR3 region has 15 residues. Germline CDR1 is LGHNT and CDR2 is FRNRAP. The trim removed 3 bases at V and 4 bases at J, leaving 6 bases unmatched. Based on the CDR3 plus reference TRBV12-5 and TRBJ1-1, the full variable domain is DARVTQTPRHKVTEMGQEVTMRCQPILGHNTVFWYRQTMMQGLELLAYFRNRAPLDDSGMPKDRFSAEMPDATLATLKIQPSEPRDSAVYFCASGFDRGVSTEAFFGQGTRLTVV.

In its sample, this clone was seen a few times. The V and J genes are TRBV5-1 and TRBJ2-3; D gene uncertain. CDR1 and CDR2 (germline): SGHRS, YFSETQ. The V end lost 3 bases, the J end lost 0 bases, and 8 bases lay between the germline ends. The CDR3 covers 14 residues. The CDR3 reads CASSYGSSTDTQYF. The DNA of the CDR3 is TGCGCCAGCAGCTACGGGTCTAGCACAGATACGCAGTATTTT.

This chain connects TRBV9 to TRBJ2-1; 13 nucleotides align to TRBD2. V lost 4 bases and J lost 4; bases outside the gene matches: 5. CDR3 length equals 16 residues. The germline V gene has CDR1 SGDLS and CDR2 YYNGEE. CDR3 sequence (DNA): TGTGCCAGCAGCTCCCCGGGACTAGCGGGGTACAATGAGCAGTTCTTC. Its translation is CASSSPGLAGYNEQFF.

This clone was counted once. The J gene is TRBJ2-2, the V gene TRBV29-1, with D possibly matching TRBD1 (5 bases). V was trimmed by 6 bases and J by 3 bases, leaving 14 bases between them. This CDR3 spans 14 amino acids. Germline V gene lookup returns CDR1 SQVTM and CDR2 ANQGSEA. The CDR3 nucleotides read TGCAGCGTAGGTAGGGGCGCGGACACCGGGGAGCTGTTTTTT. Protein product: CSVGRGADTGELFF.

The CDR3 protein is CASSPTGSQPQHF. The CDR3 DNA reads TGTGCCAGCAGCCCGACAGGGAGTCAGCCCCAGCATTTT. The V gene is TRBV5-5, the J gene TRBJ1-5, with 7 bases lining up with TRBD1. Looked up from germline, CDR1 is SGHKS and CDR2 is YYEKEE (reference sequence). This CDR3 comprises 13 residues. V shed 4 bases, J shed 6 bases, and the junction held 4 bases outside the gene matches.

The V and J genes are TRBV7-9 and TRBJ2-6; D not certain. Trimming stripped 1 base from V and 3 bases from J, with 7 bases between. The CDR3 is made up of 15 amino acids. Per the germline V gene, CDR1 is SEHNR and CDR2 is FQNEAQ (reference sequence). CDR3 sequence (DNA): TGTGCCAGCAGCTTAGACAAGAATGGGGCCAACGTCCTGACTTTC. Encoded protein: CASSLDKNGANVLTF.

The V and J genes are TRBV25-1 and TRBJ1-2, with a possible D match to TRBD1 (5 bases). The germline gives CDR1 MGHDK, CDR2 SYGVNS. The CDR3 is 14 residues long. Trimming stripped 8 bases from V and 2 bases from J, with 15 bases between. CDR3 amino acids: CASSRAGINYGYTF. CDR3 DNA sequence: TGTGCCAGCTCGCGGGCAGGGATAAACTATGGCTACACCTTC.

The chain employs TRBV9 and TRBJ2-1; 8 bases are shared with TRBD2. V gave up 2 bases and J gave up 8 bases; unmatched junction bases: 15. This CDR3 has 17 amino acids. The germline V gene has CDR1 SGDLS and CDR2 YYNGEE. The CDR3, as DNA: TGTGCCAGCAGCGTCCGAACCGGGAGGGGTAGCGGCGATGAGCAGTTCTTC. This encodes CASSVRTGRGSGDEQFF.

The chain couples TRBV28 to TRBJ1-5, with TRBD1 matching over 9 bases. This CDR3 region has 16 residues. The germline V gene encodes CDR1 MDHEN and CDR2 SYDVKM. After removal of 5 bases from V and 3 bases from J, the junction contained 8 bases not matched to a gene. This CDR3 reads CASSTQGAIYNQPQHF. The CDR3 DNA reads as TGTGCCAGCAGTACACAGGGGGCAATATACAATCAGCCCCAGCATTTT.

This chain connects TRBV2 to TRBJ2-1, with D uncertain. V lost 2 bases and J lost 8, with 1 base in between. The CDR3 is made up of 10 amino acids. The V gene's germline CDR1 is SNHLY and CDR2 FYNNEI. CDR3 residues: CASSEYEQFF. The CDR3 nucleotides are TGTGCCAGCAGTGAATATGAGCAGTTCTTC.

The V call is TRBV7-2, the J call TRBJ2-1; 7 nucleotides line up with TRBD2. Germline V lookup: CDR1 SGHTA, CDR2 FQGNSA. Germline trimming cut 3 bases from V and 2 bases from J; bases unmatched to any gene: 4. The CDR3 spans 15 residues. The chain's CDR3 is CASSFREVTYNEQFF. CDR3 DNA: TGTGCCAGCAGCTTCCGGGAGGTCACCTACAATGAGCAGTTCTTC.

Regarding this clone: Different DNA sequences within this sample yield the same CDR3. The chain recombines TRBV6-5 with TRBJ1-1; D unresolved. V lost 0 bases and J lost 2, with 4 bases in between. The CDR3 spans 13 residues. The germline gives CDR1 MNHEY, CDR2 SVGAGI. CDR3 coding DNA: TGTGCCAGCAGTTACTCGGTTAACACTGAAGCTTTCTTT. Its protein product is CASSYSVNTEAFF.

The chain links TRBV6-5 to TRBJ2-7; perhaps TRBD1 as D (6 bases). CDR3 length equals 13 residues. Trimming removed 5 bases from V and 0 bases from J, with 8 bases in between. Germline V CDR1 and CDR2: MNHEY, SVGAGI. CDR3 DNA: TGTGCCAGCAGTAGGGGACACTCCTACGAGCAGTACTTC. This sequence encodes CASSRGHSYEQYF.

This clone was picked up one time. The CDR3 is CSVEGDSWPYEQYF. Here the CDR3 DNA reads TGCAGCGTTGAAGGGGACAGTTGGCCCTACGAGCAGTACTTC. This chain joins TRBV29-1 and TRBJ2-7, with 7 bases matching TRBD1. The V segment lost 1 base and the J segment 2 bases; nucleotides outside the gene matches: 5. The CDR3 sequence is 14 residues long. Germline loops: CDR1 SQVTM, CDR2 ANQGSEA.

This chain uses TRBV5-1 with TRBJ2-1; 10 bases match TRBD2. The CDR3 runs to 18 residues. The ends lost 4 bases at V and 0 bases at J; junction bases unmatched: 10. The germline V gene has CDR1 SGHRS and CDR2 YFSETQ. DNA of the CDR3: TGCGCCAGCAGCCTAGGAAGTAGCGGGGGGAGCTCCTACAATGAGCAGTTCTTC. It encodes CASSLGSSGGSSYNEQFF.

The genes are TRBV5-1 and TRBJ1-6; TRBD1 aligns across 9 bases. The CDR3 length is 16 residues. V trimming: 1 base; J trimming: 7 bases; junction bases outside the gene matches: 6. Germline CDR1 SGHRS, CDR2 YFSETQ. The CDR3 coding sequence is TGCGCCAGCAGCTTGAGCCGGGACAGGGAAAATTCACCCCTCCACTTT. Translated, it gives CASSLSRDRENSPLHF.

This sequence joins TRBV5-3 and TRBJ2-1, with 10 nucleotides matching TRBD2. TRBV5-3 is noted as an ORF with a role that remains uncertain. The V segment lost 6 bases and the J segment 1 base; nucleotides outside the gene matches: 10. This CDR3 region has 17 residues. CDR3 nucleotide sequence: TGTGCCAGAAAGGAAAGCGGGAGGGTTTTATCCTACAATGAGCAGTTCTTC. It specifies CARKESGRVLSYNEQFF.